Below, one TCR beta chain is given with its context. Data came from immunoSEQ multiplex PCR; TCRdb stores just in-frame clones and leaves some out. The sample has around 250,000 clones, nearly 90% seen once. The source of the sample is a study of blood T cell repertoires in COVID-19. The CDR3 length is 11 residues. V lost 2 bases, J lost 7 bases, and 8 bases lay in between. The germline CDR1 and CDR2 sequences are DFQATT and SNEGSKA (reference sequence). Sequenced input: peripheral blood. The chain has TRBV20-1 and TRBJ1-1; no definite D call. This sequence originates from a human donor in a cohort sampled during active COVID-19. The CDR3 nucleotides are TGCAGTGCTAGACCTCTCTATGAAGCTTTCTTT. Its protein product is CSARPLYEAFF.